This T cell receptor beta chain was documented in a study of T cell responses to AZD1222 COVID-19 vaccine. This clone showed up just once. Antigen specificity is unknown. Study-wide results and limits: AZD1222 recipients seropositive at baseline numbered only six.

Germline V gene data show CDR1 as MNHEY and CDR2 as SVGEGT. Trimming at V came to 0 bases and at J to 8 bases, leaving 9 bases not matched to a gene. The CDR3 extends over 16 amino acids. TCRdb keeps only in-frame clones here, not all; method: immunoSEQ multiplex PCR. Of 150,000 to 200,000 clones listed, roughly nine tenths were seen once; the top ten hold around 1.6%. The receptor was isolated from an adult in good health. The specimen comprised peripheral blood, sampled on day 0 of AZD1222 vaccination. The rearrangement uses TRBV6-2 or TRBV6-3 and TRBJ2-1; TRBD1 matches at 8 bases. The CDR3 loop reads CASSYSTRTGRYEQFF. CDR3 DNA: TGTGCCAGCAGTTACTCTACTCGGACAGGGCGCTATGAGCAGTTCTTC.